Each of the 5 T cell receptor beta chains below was sequenced from the same sample in a study of blood T cell repertoires in COVID-19. Sequencing was performed with immunoSEQ multiplex PCR; in TCRdb, only in-frame clones are kept and a portion is missing. The data show a few hundred thousand clones, roughly 85% seen once. What was sequenced was PBMCs or T cells enriched from blood (not recorded which). These receptors came from a woman aged 45-60 years who had been exposed to COVID-19.

The chain carries TRBV10-3 and TRBJ2-4; 9 bases match TRBD1. The CDR3 sequence is 15 residues long. V lost 4 bases to trimming and J lost 5 bases; unmatched junction nucleotides: 6. CDR1 and CDR2 (germline): ENHRY, SYGVKD. This CDR3 is CAISAPTGGQNIQYF. Written as DNA, the CDR3 is TGTGCCATCAGTGCCCCGACAGGGGGACAAAACATTCAGTACTTC.

The chain is built from TRBV10-1 and TRBJ2-1; 15 nucleotides match TRBD2. V lost 2 bases, J lost 2 bases, and 10 bases stayed unmatched. The CDR3 has 20 residues. Germline V gives CDR1 WNHNN, CDR2 SYGVQD (reference sequence). The CDR3 DNA follows: TGCGCCAGCAGTGAGATAATAGGACTAGCGGGGGGGCTAGCCTACAATGAGCAGTTCTTC. This translates into CASSEIIGLAGGLAYNEQFF.

The CDR3 here is CASSQAGQSTGELFF. DNA of the CDR3: TGTGCCAGCAGCCAAGCGGGACAGTCCACCGGGGAGCTGTTTTTT. J is TRBJ2-2 and V is TRBV4-2, with 7 positions matching TRBD1. Germline V gene sequence: CDR1 LGHNA, CDR2 YNFKEQ. The CDR3 consists of 15 residues. Losses at the gene ends were 1 base for V and 4 bases for J; bases not matched to a gene: 3.

Comment on this clone: An end of the junction differs from the germline gene, which may be a read error. This sequence joins TRBV6-1 and TRBJ1-2; perhaps TRBD1 as D (6 bases). Germline CDR1 MNHNS, CDR2 SASEGT. The CDR3 loop spans 13 amino acids. This CDR3 reads CASSEALLGTGYF. The CDR3 DNA reads as TGTGCCAGCAGTGAAGCGCTTCTGGGTACAGGGTACTTC.

The V call is TRBV27, the J call TRBJ1-5; D is undetermined. Germline CDR1 reads MNHEY; CDR2 reads SMNVEV (reference sequence). V was pared by 8 bases and J by 2 bases, with 7 bases between. The CDR3 is made up of 12 amino acids. This CDR3 is CASGLGNQPQHF. In DNA, the CDR3 is TGTGCCAGCGGCTTGGGCAATCAGCCCCAGCATTTT.